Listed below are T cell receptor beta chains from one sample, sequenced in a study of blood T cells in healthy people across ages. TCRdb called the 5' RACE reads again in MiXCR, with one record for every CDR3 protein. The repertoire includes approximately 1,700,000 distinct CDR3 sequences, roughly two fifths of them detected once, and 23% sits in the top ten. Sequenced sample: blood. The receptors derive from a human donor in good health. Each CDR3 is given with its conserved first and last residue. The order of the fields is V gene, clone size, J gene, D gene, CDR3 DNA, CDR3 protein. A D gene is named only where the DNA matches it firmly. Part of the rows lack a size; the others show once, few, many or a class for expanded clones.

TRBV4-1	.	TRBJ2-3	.	TGCGCCAGCAGCCAAGTGGGGACGGCTAGCACAGATACGCAGTATTTT	CASSQVGTASTDTQYF
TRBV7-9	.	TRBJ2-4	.	TGTGCCAGCAGCTTATCCCCCCCGGGCCAAAACATTCAGTACTTC	CASSLSPPGQNIQYF
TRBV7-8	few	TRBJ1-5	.	TGTGCCAGCAGCTTCCAGTCGGATCAGCCCCAGCATTTT	CASSFQSDQPQHF
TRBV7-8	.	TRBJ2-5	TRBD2	TGTGCCAGCAGCTTGTCGTCGGGAGGGTTGGGGGAGACCCAGTACTTC	CASSLSSGGLGETQYF
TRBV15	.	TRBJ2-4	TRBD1	TGTGCCACCAGCAGAGTGACAGGGGGCGAAAACATTCAGTACTTC	CATSRVTGGENIQYF
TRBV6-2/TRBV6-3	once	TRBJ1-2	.	TGTGCCAGCAGTTACCAGGGAAGCCATGGCTACACCTTC	CASSYQGSHGYTF
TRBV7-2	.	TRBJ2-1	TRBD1	TGTGCCAGCACCCAAGACAGGGACTACAATGAGCAGTTCTTC	CASTQDRDYNEQFF
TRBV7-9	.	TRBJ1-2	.	TGTGCCATCAACTACGAGGACTATGGCTACACCTTC	CAINYEDYGYTF
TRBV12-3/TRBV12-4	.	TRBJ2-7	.	TGTGCCAGCAGTTCTCAGCACCGCTACGAGCAGTACTTC	CASSSQHRYEQYF
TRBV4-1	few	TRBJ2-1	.	TGCGCCAGCAGCCAAGAAGGGCGGGGTGTCGGCTACAATGAGCAGTTCTTC	CASSQEGRGVGYNEQFF
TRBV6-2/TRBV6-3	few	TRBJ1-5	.	TGTGCCAGCAGTCGGACGGGCAACGGGCCCCAGCATTTT	CASSRTGNGPQHF
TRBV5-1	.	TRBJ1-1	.	TGCGCCAGCAGCTTGGCCCCAGGAGCTTATGAAGCTTTCTTT	CASSLAPGAYEAFF
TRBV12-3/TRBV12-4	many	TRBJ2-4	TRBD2	TGTGCCAGCAGTTCGACTAGCGGAAACATTCAGTACTTC	CASSSTSGNIQYF
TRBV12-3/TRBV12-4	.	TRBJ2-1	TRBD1	TGTGCCAGCAGTGATGATCGGCAGGGGGTCAATGAGCAGTTCTTC	CASSDDRQGVNEQFF
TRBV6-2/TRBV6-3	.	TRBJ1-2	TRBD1	TGTGCCAGCAGTCGGGGACAGCTCGGCGGCTACACCTTC	CASSRGQLGGYTF
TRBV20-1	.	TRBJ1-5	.	TGCAGTGCTAGATGGGGGGGGGTCAATCAGCCCCAGCATTTT	CSARWGGVNQPQHF
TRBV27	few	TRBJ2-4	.	TGTGCCAGCGGGCCAAGGACTGAGGAGTACTTC	CASGPRTEEYF
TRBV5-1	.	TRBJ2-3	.	TGCGCCAGCAGCTACCGACGGGTTACAGATACGCAGTATTTT	CASSYRRVTDTQYF
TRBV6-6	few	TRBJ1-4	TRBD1	TGTGCCAGCAGTTACTCGGTCAGGGGGCAACATGAAAAACTGTTTTTT	CASSYSVRGQHEKLFF
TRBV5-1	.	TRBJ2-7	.	TGCGCCAGCAGTCGGGACAACCAGGGTTACGAGCAGTACTTC	CASSRDNQGYEQYF
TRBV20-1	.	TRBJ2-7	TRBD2	TGCAGTGCTAGTAGCGGGACATTGAACTCCTACGAGCAGTACTTC	CSASSGTLNSYEQYF
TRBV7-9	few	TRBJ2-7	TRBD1	TGTGCCAGCAGCTTTGACAGGGAGCCCTACGAGCAGTACTTC	CASSFDREPYEQYF
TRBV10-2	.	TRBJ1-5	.	TGCGCCAGCATGAGGGGTTACGAGCAGCTCCAGCATTTT	CASMRGYEQLQHF
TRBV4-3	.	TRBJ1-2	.	TGCGCCAGCAGCCAAGACGTAGACAGAGGGTACAGCTACACCTTC	CASSQDVDRGYSYTF
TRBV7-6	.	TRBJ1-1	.	TGTGCCAGCAGCTTAGCGAACGGGGCCTCCCGCGACACTGAAGCTTTCTTT	CASSLANGASRDTEAFF
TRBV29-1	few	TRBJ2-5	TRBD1	TGCAGCGTCTCGGGACAGGGTTTCCAAGAGACCCAGTACTTC	CSVSGQGFQETQYF
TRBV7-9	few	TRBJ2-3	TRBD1	TGTGCCAGCAGCTTCGGAGGACAGGACCCAGATACGCAGTATTTT	CASSFGGQDPDTQYF
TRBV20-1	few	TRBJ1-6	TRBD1	TGCAGTGCTAAAGACAGGGGTTCACCCCTCCACTTT	CSAKDRGSPLHF
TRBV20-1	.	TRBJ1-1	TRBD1	TGCAGTGCTAGGGACAGGACGACGAACACTGAAGCTTTCTTT	CSARDRTTNTEAFF
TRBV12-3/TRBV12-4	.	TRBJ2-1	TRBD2	TGTGCCAGCAGTTTACCGGCGGGGGCCTACAATGAGCAGTTCTTC	CASSLPAGAYNEQFF
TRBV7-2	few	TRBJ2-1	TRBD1	TGTGCCAGCAGCTTACAAACCGGGACAGTGGATGAGCAGTTCTTC	CASSLQTGTVDEQFF
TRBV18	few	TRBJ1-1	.	TGTGCCAGCTCACCCACAAGGGGGGGGAACACTGAAGCTTTCTTT	CASSPTRGGNTEAFF
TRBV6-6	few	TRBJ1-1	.	TGTGCCAGCAGTACCGAGATTTATATGAACACTGAAGCTTTCTTT	CASSTEIYMNTEAFF
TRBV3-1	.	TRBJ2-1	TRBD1	TGTGCCAGCAGCGTTGGGACAGGGGAACAAGAGACCCAGTTCTTC	CASSVGTGEQETQFF
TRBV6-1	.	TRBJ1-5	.	TGTGCCAGCAGAGGTGGGCCCGGTAGACAGCCCCAGCATTTT	CASRGGPGRQPQHF
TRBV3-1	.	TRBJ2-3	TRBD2	TGTGCCAGCAGCCAAGATCTAGCGGGGACAGATACGCAGTATTTT	CASSQDLAGTDTQYF
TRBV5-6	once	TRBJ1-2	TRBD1	TGTGCCAGCAGCTTGGTGTTTGGACAGGGATCGAGTGGCTACACCTTC	CASSLVFGQGSSGYTF
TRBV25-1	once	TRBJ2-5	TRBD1	TGTGCCAGCCAGCCAGGGGGCCGGGGTCAAGAGACCCAGTACTTC	CASQPGGRGQETQYF
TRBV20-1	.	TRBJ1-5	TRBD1	TGCAGTGCTAGAGCGGGACAGGGGCGTCAGCCCCAGCATTTT	CSARAGQGRQPQHF
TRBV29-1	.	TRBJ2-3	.	TGCAGCGTTGGGGGGGTCGTCACAGATACGCAGTATTTT	CSVGGVVTDTQYF
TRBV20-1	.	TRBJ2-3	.	TGCAGTGCGCCCCGCCCGGGGGGCCAGGATACGCAGTATTTT	CSAPRPGGQDTQYF
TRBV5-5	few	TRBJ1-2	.	TGTGCCAGCAGCGGGGAAACAGGGAGGGACACCTTC	CASSGETGRDTF
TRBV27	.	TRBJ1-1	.	TGTGCCAGCAGTTCATCAATCGGACCTATGGTGACTGAAACTTTCTTT	CASSSSIGPMVTETFF
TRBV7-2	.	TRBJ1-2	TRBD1	TGTGCCAGCAGCAAAGACAGGGGGCAAGGCTACACCTTC	CASSKDRGQGYTF
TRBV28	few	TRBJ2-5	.	TGTGCCAGCAGCCAAAGACAGGGACTTCAAGAGACCCAGTACTTC	CASSQRQGLQETQYF
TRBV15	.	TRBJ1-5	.	TGTGCCACCAGCAGTTCTACGGGCGCGGAGCCCCAGCATTTT	CATSSSTGAEPQHF
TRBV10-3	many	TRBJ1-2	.	TGTGCCACCGTTCCGGCTTTCGACTATGGCTACACCTTC	CATVPAFDYGYTF
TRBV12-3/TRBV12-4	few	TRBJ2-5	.	TGTGCCAGCAGTTTACTCGTACCGGGGGAGACCCAGTACTTC	CASSLLVPGETQYF
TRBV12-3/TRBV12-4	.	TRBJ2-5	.	TGTGCCAGCAGTCTACGCGTAACCGAGGAAGAGACCCAGTACTTC	CASSLRVTEEETQYF
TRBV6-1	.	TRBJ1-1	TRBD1	TGTGCCAGCAGTGGTCAGGGGGAAACTGAAGCTTTCTTT	CASSGQGETEAFF
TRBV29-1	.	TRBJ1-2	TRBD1	TGCAGCGTTGAAGGCGGGGACAGGGGTGTAAGCTATGGCTACACCTTC	CSVEGGDRGVSYGYTF
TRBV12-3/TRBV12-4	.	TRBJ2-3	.	TGTGCCAGCAGAAGGATGACAGATACGCAGTATTTT	CASRRMTDTQYF
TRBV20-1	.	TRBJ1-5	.	TGCAGTGCTAGAGAAAGGGGAATCCTTGATCAGCCCCAGCATTTT	CSARERGILDQPQHF